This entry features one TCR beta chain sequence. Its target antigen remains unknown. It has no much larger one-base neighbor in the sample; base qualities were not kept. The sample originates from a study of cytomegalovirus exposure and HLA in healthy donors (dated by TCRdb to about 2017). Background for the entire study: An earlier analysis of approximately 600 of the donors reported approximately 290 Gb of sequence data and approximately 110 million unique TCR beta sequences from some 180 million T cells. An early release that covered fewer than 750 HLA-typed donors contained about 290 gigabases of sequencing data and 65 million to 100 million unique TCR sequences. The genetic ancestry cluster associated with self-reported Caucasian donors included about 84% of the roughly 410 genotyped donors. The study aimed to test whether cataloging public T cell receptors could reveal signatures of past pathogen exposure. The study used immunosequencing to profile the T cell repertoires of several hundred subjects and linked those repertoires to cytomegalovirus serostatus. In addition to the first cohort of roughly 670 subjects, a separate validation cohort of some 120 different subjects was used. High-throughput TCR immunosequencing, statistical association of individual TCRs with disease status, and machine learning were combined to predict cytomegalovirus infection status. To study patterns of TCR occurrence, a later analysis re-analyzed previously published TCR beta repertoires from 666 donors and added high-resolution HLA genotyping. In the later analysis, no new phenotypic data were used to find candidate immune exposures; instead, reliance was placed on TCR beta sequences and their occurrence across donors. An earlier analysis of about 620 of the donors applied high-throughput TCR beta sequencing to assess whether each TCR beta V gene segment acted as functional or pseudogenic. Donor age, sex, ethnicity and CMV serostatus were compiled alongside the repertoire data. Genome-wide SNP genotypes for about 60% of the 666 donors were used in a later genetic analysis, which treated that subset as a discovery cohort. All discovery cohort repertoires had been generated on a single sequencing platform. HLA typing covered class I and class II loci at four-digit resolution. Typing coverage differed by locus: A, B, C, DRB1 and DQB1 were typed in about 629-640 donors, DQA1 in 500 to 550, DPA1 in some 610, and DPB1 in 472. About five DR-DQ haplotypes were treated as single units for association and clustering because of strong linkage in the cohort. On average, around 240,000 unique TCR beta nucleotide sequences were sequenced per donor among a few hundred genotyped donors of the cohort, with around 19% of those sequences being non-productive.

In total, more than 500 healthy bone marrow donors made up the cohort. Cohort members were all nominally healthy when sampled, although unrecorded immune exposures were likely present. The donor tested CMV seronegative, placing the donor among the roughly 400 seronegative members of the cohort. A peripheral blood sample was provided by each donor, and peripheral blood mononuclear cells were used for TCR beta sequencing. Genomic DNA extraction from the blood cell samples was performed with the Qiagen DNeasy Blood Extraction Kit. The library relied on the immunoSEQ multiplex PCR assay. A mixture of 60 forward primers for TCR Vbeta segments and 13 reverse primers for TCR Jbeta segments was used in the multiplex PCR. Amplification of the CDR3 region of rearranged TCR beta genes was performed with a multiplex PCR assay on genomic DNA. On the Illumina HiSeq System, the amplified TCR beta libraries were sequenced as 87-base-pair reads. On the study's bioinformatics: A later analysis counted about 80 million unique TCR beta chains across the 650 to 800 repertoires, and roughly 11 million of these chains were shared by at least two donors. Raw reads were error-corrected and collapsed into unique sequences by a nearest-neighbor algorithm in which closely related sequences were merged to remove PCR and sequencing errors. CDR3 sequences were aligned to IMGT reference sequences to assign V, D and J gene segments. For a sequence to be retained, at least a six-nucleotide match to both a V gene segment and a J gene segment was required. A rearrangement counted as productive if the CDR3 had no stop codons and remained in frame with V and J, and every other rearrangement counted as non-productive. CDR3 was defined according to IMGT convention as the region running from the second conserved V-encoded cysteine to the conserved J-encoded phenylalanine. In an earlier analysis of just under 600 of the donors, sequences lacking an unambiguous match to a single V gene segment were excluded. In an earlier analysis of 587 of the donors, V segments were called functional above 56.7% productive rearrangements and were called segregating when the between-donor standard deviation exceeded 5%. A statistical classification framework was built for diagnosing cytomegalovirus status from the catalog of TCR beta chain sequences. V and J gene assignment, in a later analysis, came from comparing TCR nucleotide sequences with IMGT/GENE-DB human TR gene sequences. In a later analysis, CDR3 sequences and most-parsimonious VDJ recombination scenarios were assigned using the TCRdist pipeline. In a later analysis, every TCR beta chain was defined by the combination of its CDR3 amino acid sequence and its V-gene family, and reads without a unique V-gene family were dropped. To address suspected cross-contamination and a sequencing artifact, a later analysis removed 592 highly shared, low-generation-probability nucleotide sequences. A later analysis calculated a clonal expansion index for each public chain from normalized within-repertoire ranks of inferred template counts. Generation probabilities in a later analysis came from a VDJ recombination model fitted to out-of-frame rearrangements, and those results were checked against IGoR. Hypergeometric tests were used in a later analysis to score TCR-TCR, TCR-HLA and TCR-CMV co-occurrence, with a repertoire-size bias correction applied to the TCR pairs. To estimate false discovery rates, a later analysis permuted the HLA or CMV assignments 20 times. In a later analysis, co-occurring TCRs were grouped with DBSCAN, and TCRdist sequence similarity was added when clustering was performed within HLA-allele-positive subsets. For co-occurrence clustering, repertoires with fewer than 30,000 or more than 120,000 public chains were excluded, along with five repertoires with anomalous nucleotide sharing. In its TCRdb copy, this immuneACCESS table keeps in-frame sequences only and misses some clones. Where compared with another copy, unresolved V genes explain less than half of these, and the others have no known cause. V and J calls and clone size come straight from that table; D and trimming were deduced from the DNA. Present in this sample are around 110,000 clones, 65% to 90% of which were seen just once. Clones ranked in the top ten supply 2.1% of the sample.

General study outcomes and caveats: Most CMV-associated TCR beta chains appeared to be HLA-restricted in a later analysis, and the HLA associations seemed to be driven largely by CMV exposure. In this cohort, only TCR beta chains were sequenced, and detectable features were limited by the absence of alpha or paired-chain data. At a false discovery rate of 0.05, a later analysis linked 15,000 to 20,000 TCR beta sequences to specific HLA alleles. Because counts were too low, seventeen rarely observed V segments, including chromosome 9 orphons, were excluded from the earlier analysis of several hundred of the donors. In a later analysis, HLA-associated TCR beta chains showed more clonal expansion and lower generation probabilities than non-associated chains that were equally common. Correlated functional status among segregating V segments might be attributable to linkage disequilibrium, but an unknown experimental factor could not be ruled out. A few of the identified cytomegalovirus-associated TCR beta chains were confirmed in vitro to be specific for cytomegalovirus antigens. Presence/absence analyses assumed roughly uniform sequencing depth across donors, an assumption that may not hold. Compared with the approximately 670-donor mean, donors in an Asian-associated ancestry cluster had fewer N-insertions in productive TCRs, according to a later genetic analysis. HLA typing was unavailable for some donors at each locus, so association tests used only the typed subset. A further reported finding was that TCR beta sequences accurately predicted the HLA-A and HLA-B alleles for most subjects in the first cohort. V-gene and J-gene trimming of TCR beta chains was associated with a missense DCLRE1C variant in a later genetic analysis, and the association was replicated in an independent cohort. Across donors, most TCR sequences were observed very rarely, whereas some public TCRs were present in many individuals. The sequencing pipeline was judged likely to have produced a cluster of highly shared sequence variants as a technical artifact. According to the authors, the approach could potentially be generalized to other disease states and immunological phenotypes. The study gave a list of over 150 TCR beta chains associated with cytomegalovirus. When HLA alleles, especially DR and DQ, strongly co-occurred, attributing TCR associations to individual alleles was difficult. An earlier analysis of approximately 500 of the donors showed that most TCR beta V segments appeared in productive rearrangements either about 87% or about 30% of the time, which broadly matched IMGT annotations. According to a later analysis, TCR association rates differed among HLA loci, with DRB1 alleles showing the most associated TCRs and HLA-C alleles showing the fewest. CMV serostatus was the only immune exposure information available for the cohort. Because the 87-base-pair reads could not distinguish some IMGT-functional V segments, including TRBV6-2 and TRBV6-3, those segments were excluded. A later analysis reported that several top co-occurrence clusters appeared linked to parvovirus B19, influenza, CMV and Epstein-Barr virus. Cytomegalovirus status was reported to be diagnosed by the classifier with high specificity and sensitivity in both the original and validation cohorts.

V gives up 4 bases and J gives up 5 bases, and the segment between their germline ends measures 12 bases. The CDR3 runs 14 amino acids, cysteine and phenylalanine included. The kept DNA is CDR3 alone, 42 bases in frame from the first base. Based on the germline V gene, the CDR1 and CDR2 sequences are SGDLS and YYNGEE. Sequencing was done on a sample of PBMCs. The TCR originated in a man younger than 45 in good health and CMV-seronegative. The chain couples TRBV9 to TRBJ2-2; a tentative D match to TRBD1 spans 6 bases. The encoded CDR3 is CASSLQGSTGELFF. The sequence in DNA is TGTGCCAGCAGCTTACAGGGATCTACCGGGGAGCTGTTTTTT.